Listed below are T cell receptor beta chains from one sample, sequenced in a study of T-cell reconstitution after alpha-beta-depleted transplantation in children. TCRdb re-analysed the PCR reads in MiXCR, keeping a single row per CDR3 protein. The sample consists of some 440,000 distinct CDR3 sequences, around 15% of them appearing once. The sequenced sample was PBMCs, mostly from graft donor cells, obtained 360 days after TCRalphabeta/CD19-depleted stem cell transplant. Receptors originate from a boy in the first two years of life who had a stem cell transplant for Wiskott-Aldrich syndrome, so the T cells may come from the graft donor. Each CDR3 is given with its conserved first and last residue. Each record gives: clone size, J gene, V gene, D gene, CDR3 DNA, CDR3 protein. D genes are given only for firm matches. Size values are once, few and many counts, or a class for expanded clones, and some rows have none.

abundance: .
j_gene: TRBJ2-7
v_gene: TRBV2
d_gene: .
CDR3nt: TGTGCCAGCAGTGAAGCTGGGAGCACCGAGCAGTACTTC
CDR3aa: CASSEAGSTEQYF

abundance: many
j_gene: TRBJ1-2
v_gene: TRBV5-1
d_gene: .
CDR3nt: TGCGCCAGCAGCTTGGGAACAGTGAACTATGGCTACACCTTC
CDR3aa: CASSLGTVNYGYTF

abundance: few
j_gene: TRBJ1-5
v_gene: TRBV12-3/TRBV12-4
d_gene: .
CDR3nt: TGTGCCAGCAGTTTGAGGCCAGGGAGCCAGCCCCAGCATTTT
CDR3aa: CASSLRPGSQPQHF

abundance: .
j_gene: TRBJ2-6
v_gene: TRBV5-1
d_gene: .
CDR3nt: TGCGCCAGCAGCGTATTTTCGGGCCATTCGGTATCTGGGGCCAACGTCCTGACTTTC
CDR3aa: CASSVFSGHSVSGANVLTF

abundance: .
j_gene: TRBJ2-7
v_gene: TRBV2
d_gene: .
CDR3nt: TGTGCCAGCAGTGACAAATCAACCTCCTACGAGCAGTACTTC
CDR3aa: CASSDKSTSYEQYF

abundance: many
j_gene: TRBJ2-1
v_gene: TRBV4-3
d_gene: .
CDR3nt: TGCGCCAGTAAGCCAAGGGGGAAACTAGTGGACAATGAGCAGTTCTTC
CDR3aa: CASKPRGKLVDNEQFF

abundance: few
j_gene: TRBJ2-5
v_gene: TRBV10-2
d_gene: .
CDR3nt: TGCGCCAGCAGTGAGCAGGGTGGGGAGACCCAGTACTTC
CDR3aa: CASSEQGGETQYF

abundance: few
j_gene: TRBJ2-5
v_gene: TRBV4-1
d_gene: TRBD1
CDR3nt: TGCGCCAGCAGCCAAGTTAACAGGGGGTTCGAGACCCAGTACTTC
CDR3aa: CASSQVNRGFETQYF

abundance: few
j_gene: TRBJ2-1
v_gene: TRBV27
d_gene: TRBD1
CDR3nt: TGTGCCAGCAGTTTATCCCCCGGGACAGGGAGGAATGAGCAGTTCTTC
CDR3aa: CASSLSPGTGRNEQFF

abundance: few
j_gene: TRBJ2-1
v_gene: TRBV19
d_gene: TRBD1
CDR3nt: TGTGCCAGTAGTATCTCCGGGACAGGGCCATACAATGAGCAGTTCTTC
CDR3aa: CASSISGTGPYNEQFF

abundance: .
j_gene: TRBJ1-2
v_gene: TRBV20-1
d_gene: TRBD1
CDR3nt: TGCAGTGCTAGACACAGGGGGGACTATGGCTACACCTTC
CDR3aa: CSARHRGDYGYTF

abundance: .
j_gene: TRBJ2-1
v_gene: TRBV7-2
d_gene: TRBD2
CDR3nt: TGTGCCAGCAGCTTAGCCTTTCGTCTAGCGGGAGACCCTGGCTCCTACAATGAGCAGTTCTTC
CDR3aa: CASSLAFRLAGDPGSYNEQFF

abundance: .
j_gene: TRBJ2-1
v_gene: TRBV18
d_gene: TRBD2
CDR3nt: TGTGCCAGCTTACGCGGGACTACCTACAATGAGCAGTTCTTC
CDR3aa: CASLRGTTYNEQFF

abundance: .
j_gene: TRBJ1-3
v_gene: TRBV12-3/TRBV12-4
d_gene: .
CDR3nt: TGTGCCAGCAGTTTAGACATTGAAGACACCATATATTTT
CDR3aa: CASSLDIEDTIYF

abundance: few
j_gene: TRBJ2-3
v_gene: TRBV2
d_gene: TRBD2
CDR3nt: TGTGCCAGCAGTGAAAGACTAGCGGGATTTACAGATACGCAGTATTTT
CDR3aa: CASSERLAGFTDTQYF

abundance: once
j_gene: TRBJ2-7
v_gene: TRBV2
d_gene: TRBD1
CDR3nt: TGTGCCAGCCGCAAGTATGCCGGGACAGGGTCCTACGAGCAGTACTTC
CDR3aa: CASRKYAGTGSYEQYF

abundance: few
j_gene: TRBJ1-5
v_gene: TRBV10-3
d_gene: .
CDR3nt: TGTGCCATCAGGGACCCAGCCGGCAATCAGCCCCAGCATTTT
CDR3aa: CAIRDPAGNQPQHF

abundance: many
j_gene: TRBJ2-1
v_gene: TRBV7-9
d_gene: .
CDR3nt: TGTGCCAGCAGCTTAGTGGTGGGGGCCGCCTACAATGAGCAGTTCTTC
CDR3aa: CASSLVVGAAYNEQFF

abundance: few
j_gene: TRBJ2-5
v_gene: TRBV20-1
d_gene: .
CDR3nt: TGCAGTGCTAGAGTGGGACCAACGGAGACCCAGTACTTC
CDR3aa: CSARVGPTETQYF

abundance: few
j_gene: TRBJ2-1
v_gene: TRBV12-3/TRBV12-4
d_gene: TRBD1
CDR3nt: TGTGCCAGCACCCCCCCCCGGGACAGGGGAATGGATGAGCAGTTCTTC
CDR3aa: CASTPPRDRGMDEQFF

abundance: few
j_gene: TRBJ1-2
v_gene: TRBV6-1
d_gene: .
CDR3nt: TGTGCCAGCAGTGCCAGGGACATCTATGGCTACACCTTC
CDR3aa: CASSARDIYGYTF

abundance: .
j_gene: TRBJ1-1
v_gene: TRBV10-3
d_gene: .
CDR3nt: TGTGCCATCAGTCCTCTTTTCCTCCTCGAAGCTTTCTTT
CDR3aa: CAISPLFLLEAFF

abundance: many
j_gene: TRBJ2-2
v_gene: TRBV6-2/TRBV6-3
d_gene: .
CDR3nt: TGTGCCAGCAGTTACGAGGGAGTAAACACCGGGGAGCTGTTTTTT
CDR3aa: CASSYEGVNTGELFF

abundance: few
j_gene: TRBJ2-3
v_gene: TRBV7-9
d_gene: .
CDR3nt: TGTGCCAGCAGCTTACAGCGGAGCACAGATACGCAGTATTTT
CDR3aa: CASSLQRSTDTQYF

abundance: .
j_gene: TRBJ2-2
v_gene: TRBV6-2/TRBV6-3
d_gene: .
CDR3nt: TGTGCCAGCAGTTACTTAAAGGGGACGAACACCGGGGAGCTGTTTTTT
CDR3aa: CASSYLKGTNTGELFF